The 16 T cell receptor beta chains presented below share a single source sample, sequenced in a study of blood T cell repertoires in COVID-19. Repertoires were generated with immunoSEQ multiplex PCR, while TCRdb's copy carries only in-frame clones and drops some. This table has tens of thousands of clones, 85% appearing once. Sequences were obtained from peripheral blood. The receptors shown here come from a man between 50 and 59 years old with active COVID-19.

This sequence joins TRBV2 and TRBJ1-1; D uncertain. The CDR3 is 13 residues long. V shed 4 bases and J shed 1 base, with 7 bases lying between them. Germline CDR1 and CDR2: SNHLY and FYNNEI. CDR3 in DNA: TGTGCCAGCAGTGGGCGGGGGAACACTGAAGCTTTCTTT. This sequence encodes CASSGRGNTEAFF.

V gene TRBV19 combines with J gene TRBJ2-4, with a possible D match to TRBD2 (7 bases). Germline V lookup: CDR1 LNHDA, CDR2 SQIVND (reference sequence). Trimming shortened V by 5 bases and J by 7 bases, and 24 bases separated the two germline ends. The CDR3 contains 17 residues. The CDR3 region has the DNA TGTGCCAGTAGTCCGGAGGGAACAGGGAGGGGAAAGAACATTCAGTACTTC. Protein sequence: CASSPEGTGRGKNIQYF.

As DNA, the CDR3 is TGTGCCAGCTCCCCCGCAGGGGGCGCAGTCTATGGCTACACCTTC. Translated: CASSPAGGAVYGYTF. J is TRBJ1-2 and V is TRBV18; 8 nucleotides match TRBD1. V shed 6 bases and J 4 bases; nucleotides not matched to a gene: 10. This CDR3 contains 15 residues. From germline, CDR1 is KGHSH and CDR2 LQKENI.

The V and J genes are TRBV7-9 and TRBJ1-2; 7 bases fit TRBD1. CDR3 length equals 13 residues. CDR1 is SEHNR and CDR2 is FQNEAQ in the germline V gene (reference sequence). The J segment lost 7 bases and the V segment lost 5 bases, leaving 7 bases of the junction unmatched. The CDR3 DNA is TGTGCCAGCAGCCGAGATGGACAGGCTGGCTACACCTTC. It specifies CASSRDGQAGYTF.

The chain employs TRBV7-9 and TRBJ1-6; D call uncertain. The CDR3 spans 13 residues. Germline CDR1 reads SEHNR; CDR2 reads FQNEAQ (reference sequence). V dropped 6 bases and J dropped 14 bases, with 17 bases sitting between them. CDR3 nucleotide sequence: TGTGCCAGCAGTCCCGCCGTAAGAGAGGCCCTCCACTTT. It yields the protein CASSPAVREALHF.

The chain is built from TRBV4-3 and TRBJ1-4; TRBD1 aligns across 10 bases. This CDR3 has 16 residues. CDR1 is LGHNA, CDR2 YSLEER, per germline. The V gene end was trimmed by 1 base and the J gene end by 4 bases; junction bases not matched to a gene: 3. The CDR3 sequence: CASSQGDRGFNEKLFF. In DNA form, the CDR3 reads TGCGCCAGCAGCCAAGGGGACAGGGGATTTAATGAAAAACTGTTTTTT.

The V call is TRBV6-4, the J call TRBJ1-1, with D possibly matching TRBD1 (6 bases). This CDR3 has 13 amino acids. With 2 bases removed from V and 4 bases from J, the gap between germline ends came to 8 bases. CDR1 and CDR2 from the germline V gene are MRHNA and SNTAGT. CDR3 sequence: CASSDRGGTEAFF. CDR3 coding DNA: TGTGCCAGCAGTGACAGGGGGGGCACTGAAGCTTTCTTT.

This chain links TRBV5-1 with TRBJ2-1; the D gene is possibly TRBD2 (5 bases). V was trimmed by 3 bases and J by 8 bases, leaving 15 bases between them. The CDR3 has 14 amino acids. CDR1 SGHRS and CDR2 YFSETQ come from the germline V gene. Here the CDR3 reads CASSSSGRPDEQFF. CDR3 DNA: TGCGCCAGCAGCTCGAGCGGAAGGCCCGATGAGCAGTTCTTC.

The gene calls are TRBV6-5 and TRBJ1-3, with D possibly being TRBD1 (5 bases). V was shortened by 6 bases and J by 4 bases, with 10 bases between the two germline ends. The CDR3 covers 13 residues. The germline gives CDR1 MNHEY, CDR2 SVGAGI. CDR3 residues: CASSPPGGNTIYF. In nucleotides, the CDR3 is TGTGCCAGCAGCCCGCCAGGGGGAAACACCATATATTTT.

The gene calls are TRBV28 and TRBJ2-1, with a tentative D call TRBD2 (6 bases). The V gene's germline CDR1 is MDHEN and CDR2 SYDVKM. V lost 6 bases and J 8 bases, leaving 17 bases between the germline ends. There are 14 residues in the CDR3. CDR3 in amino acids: CASRPGDLLHEQFF. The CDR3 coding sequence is TGTGCCAGCAGACCGGGGGACCTCCTCCATGAGCAGTTCTTC.

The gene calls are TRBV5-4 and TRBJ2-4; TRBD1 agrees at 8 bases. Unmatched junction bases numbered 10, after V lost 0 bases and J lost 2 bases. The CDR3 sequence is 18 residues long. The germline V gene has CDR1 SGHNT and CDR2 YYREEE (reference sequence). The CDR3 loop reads CASSLGKGQGATKNIQYF. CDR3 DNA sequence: TGTGCCAGCAGCTTGGGGAAGGGGCAGGGGGCGACCAAAAACATTCAGTACTTC.

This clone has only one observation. CDR3 in DNA: TGCGCCAGCAGCTTGGGTCTGGCATTGGAAGCTTTCTTT. This translates into CASSLGLALEAFF. The V and J genes are TRBV5-1 and TRBJ1-1, with no clear D. This CDR3 is built from 13 residues. In germline, CDR1 is SGHRS, CDR2 YFSETQ. Trimming left V 0 bases short and J 8 bases short, with 11 bases between.

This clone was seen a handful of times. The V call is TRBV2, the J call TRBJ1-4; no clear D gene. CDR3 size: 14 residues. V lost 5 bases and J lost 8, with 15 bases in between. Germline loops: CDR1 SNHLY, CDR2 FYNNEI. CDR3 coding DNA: TGTGCCAGCAGTCCCCAGGTGGTTGGCGAAAAACTGTTTTTT. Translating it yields CASSPQVVGEKLFF.

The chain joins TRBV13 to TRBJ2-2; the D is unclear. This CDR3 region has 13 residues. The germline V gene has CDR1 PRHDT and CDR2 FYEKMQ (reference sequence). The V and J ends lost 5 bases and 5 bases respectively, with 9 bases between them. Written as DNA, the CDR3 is TGTGCCAGCAGCGTTAGCTTTACCGGGGAGCTGTTTTTT. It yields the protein CASSVSFTGELFF.

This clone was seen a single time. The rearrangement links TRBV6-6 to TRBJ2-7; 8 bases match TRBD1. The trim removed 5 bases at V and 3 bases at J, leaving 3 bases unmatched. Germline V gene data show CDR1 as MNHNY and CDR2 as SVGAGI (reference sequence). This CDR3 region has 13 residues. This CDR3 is CASSNTGGYEQYF. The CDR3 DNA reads TGTGCCAGCAGTAATACAGGGGGCTACGAGCAGTACTTC.

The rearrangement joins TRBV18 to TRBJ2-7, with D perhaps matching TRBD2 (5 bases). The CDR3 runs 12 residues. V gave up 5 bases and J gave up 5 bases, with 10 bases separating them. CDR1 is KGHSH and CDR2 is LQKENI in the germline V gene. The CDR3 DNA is TGTGCCAGCTCATCGGGAAGTAACGAGCAGTACTTC. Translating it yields CASSSGSNEQYF.